This T cell receptor (beta chain) was identified during a study of T cells in Graves' hyperthyroidism and ophthalmopathy. Background on the study: At the time of initial diagnosis and before any treatment, peripheral blood was collected. General study results and limits: The model anticipated ophthalmopathy a median about six months pre-onset.

On this clonotype itself: The antigen remains undetermined.

This CDR3 region has 15 residues. Germline lookup yields CDR1 LNHDA and CDR2 SQIVND (reference sequence). With 4 bases clipped from V and 11 bases from J, the junction kept 9 bases outside the gene matches. The CDR3 regions of TCR beta were amplified from RNA transcripts. The TCR CDR3 first-round RT-PCR relied on the HTBI primer set. One entry per CDR3 protein, called by TCRdb with MiXCR from the multiplex PCR reads. The data hold over 500,000 distinct CDR3 sequences, with roughly 17% observed a single time. Sequencing was done on a sample of blood. The sequence was collected from a woman between 18 and 29 years old with Graves' ophthalmopathy. V gene TRBV19 combines with J gene TRBJ2-1, with TRBD2 identical over 12 bases. CDR3 amino acids: CASSTFLAGGTKQFF. The CDR3 DNA is TGTGCCAGTAGTACTTTCCTAGCGGGAGGGACAAAGCAGTTCTTC.